Listed here are 27 T cell receptor beta chains from one sample, sequenced in a study of T cells in Graves' hyperthyroidism and ophthalmopathy. Regions amplified from RNA transcripts were the TCR beta CDR3 regions. HTBI primers were the set used in a first-round RT-PCR of the TCR CDR3. TCRdb reprocessed the multiplex PCR reads with MiXCR, giving one entry per CDR3 protein. In the table there are roughly 700,000 distinct CDR3 sequences, around 15% of which are singletons. Sequences were obtained from blood. These TCRs come from a woman aged 18-29 years with Graves' hyperthyroidism.

This clonotype was counted many times. The rearrangement links TRBV7-9 to TRBJ2-1, with D possibly called TRBD1 or TRBD2 (5 bases each). Between the trimmed V and J ends, which lost 2 bases and 3 bases, there was a span of 11 bases. The CDR3 runs 15 residues. Germline V CDR1 and CDR2: SEHNR, FQNEAQ (reference sequence). CDR3 in amino acids: CASSLSRGRYNEQFF. The CDR3 DNA reads TGTGCCAGCAGCTTATCACGGGGACGCTACAATGAGCAGTTCTTC.

The J gene is TRBJ2-2, the V gene TRBV24-1; TRBD2 aligns across 10 bases. The J segment lost 4 bases and the V segment lost 4 bases, leaving 11 bases of the junction unmatched. Germline assignment: CDR1 KGHDR and CDR2 SFDVKD. The CDR3 is 18 amino acids. The CDR3 is CATSDPHLAGGFTGELFF. The CDR3 DNA follows: TGTGCCACCAGTGACCCCCATTTAGCGGGAGGCTTCACCGGGGAGCTGTTTTTT.

This clonotype was recorded only once. This chain joins TRBV7-2 and TRBJ2-7; D tentatively reads TRBD1 or TRBD2 (5 bases each). The CDR3 length is 15 residues. Looked up from germline, CDR1 is SGHTA and CDR2 is FQGNSA. With 3 bases removed from V and 3 bases from J, the gap between germline ends came to 15 bases. For the CDR3, the DNA is TGTGCCAGCAGCTTCTCCGGGACGGTCTTCTACGAGCAGTACTTC. Protein product: CASSFSGTVFYEQYF.

This clonotype has only a few counts. This chain links TRBV7-3 with TRBJ2-5, with D hard to call. The germline V gene encodes CDR1 SGHTA and CDR2 FQGTGA. The CDR3 sequence is 14 residues long. Trimming pared 5 bases from V and 5 bases from J, leaving 15 bases between. CDR3 DNA: TGTGCCAGCAGCCCCGGCGGCCTGGGGGAGACCCAGTACTTC. Translated, it gives CASSPGGLGETQYF.

The table lists this clonotype with many counts. The chain couples TRBV11-3 to TRBJ2-1, with 13 bases fitting TRBD2. The CDR3 runs 14 residues. J was trimmed by 10 bases and V by 4 bases; bases with no gene match: 4. Germline assignment: CDR1 SGHNT and CDR2 YENEEA. The CDR3 region has the DNA TGTGCCAGCAGCTACGGACTAGCGGGAGCCGAGCAGTTCTTC. This codes for CASSYGLAGAEQFF.

This clonotype was detected only a few times. This chain uses TRBV5-8 with TRBJ1-4; 7 bases align to TRBD1. Per the germline V gene, CDR1 is SGHTS and CDR2 is YDEGEE. This CDR3 spans 14 amino acids. The ends lost 2 bases at V and 5 bases at J; junction bases unmatched: 3. CDR3 loop: CASSFGDSNEKLFF. The DNA of the CDR3 is TGTGCCAGCAGCTTCGGGGACAGCAATGAAAAACTGTTTTTT.

This clonotype was counted only a few times. The rearrangement joins TRBV28 to TRBJ1-4, with D uncertain. Germline V gene sequence: CDR1 MDHEN, CDR2 SYDVKM. V dropped 6 bases and J dropped 4 bases, with 21 bases sitting between them. The CDR3 is 17 residues long. CDR3 DNA sequence: TGTGCCAGCAGCCCAGCGGGAAGCGGCCGCTATAATGAAAAACTGTTTTTT. Its protein is CASSPAGSGRYNEKLFF.

The V call is TRBV10-3, the J call TRBJ1-1; tentative D call: TRBD1 (6 bases). Germline CDR1 is ENHRY and CDR2 is SYGVKD. This CDR3 spans 16 amino acids. V was trimmed by 3 bases and J by 4 bases, leaving 18 bases between them. The CDR3 region is CAISEIGGGAGTEAFF. The CDR3 nucleotides are TGTGCCATCAGTGAAATCGGGGGGGGGGCCGGCACTGAAGCTTTCTTT.

The chain is built from TRBV29-1 and TRBJ1-2; D is undetermined. The CDR3 has 11 amino acids. The germline V and J ends were trimmed by 4 bases and 7 bases, with 10 bases remaining between them. Germline V gives CDR1 SQVTM, CDR2 ANQGSEA. The CDR3 reads CSVGYRSGYTF. CDR3 coding DNA: TGCAGCGTTGGATACCGTTCTGGCTACACCTTC.

Remarks on this clonotype: At one end, the junction sequence differs from germline, possibly due to a read error. The chain joins TRBV7-2 to TRBJ2-7; weak D call: TRBD2 (5 bases). The CDR3 has 12 amino acids. Per germline, CDR1 SGHTA and CDR2 FQGNSA. This CDR3 is CVSSSGSYEQYF. The CDR3 nucleotides read TGTGTCAGCAGCTCGGGGTCTTACGAGCAGTACTTC.

At least ten counts were recorded for this clonotype. This chain connects TRBV27 to TRBJ1-2, with D possibly being TRBD1 (5 bases). The ends were cut back, 0 bases at V and 4 bases at J, with 9 bases in the middle. This CDR3 region has 14 residues. Germline CDR1 is MNHEY and CDR2 is SMNVEV (reference sequence). The CDR3 DNA follows: TGTGCCAGCAGTTTATCTCAGGGAATCTATGGCTACACCTTC. It codes for CASSLSQGIYGYTF.

This clonotype has ten or more counts. The chain couples TRBV19 to TRBJ1-1; no reliable D call. CDR1 and CDR2 (germline): LNHDA, SQIVND (reference sequence). The CDR3 extends over 14 amino acids. Deletions cut 4 bases from V and 1 base from J, with 10 bases between. The CDR3 nucleotides are TGTGCCAGTAGTACTCGAACGAGGAACACTGAAGCTTTCTTT. It translates to CASSTRTRNTEAFF. Full variable domain (rest looked up from reference TRBV19 and TRBJ1-1): DGGITQSPKYLFRKEGQNVTLSCEQNLNHDAMYWYRQDPGQGLRLIYYSQIVNDFQKGDIAEGYSVSREKKESFPLTVTSAQKNPTAFYLCASSTRTRNTEAFFGQGTRLTVV.

This clonotype came up a few times. The V and J genes are TRBV4-3 and TRBJ2-2, with no clear D. Germline V gene data show CDR1 as LGHNA and CDR2 as YSLEER. This CDR3 has 12 amino acids. The ends were cut back, 3 bases at V and 6 bases at J, with 5 bases in the middle. Here the CDR3 reads CASSHIPGELFF. DNA of the CDR3: TGCGCCAGCAGCCACATCCCCGGGGAGCTGTTTTTT.

This clonotype has just a few counts. A read error may explain this, as a much larger clone is one base away. This chain joins TRBV28 and TRBJ2-1, with a tentative D call TRBD2 (5 bases). Germline CDR1 is MDHEN and CDR2 is SYDVKM. The length of the CDR3 is 15 residues. This CDR3 is CASSFGVMVYNGQFF. The CDR3 DNA is TGTGCCAGCAGTTTCGGGGTGATGGTTTACAATGGGCAGTTCTTC. The full variable domain, in which reference TRBV28 and TRBJ2-1 provide the parts outside the CDR3, is DVKVTQSSRYLVKRTGEKVFLECVQDMDHENMFWYRQDPGLGLRLIYFSYDVKMKEKGDIPEGYSVSREKKERFSLILESASTNQTSMYLCASSFGVMVYNGQFFGPGTRLTVL.

This clonotype was detected ten times or more. V and J are TRBV7-2 and TRBJ2-5; D gene uncertain. Trimming pared 7 bases from V and 2 bases from J, leaving 14 bases between. Germline V gene data show CDR1 as SGHTA and CDR2 as FQGNSA. CDR3 size: 14 residues. CDR3: CASTEFGQQETQYF. The CDR3 region has the DNA TGTGCCAGCACTGAGTTCGGGCAGCAAGAGACCCAGTACTTC.

The chain is built from TRBV6-1 and TRBJ2-2; the match to TRBD2 covers 8 bases. The V segment lost 5 bases and the J segment 5 bases; nucleotides outside the gene matches: 22. CDR3 size: 20 residues. Per germline, CDR1 MNHNS and CDR2 SASEGT. The CDR3 loop is CASSLILPSLADRWTGELFF. DNA of the CDR3: TGTGCCAGCAGTTTGATCCTACCATCACTAGCGGATAGGTGGACCGGGGAGCTGTTTTTT.

This clonotype was detected many times. The gene calls are TRBV3-1 and TRBJ2-1; D assignment may be TRBD1 or TRBD2 (5 bases each). This CDR3 is 14 amino acids long. The germline V gene encodes CDR1 LGHDT and CDR2 YNNKEL (reference sequence). V dropped 4 bases and J dropped 4 bases, with 11 bases sitting between them. The CDR3 region is CASSLGRRYNEQFF. Written as DNA, the CDR3 is TGTGCCAGCAGCCTGGGACGCCGGTACAATGAGCAGTTCTTC.

The chain has TRBV10-3 and TRBJ1-4; no clear D gene. From germline, CDR1 is ENHRY and CDR2 SYGVKD. V was pared by 10 bases and J by 8 bases, with 14 bases between. The CDR3 has 12 residues. The CDR3 DNA sequence: TGTGCCACCGGAGAGTGGGAAGAAAAACTGTTTTTT. The encoded protein is CATGEWEEKLFF.

This sequence joins TRBV7-9 and TRBJ2-2; 10 bases map to TRBD2. Germline CDR1 SEHNR, CDR2 FQNEAQ (reference sequence). V lost 7 bases to trimming and J lost 1 base; unmatched junction nucleotides: 12. CDR3 size: 18 residues. The chain's CDR3 is CASKTNFRTSGNTGELFF. The CDR3 DNA reads as TGTGCCAGCAAGACGAACTTTCGGACTAGCGGGAACACCGGGGAGCTGTTTTTT.

The chain carries TRBV5-4 and TRBJ2-3, with D possibly matching TRBD1 (6 bases). The CDR3 consists of 16 residues. Germline V gene sequence: CDR1 SGHNT, CDR2 YYREEE (reference sequence). Trimming shortened V by 2 bases and J by 0 bases, and 13 bases separated the two germline ends. The CDR3 reads CASSLVDSPSTDTQYF. DNA for the CDR3: TGTGCCAGCAGCTTAGTGGACAGCCCTAGCACAGATACGCAGTATTTT.

Many counts were recorded for this clonotype. The chain recombines TRBV19 with TRBJ1-5; D call uncertain. The germline CDR1 and CDR2 sequences are LNHDA and SQIVND (reference sequence). The CDR3 spans 15 residues. V was pared by 3 bases and J by 1 base, with 10 bases between. As DNA, the CDR3 is TGTGCCAGTAGTATTATGGTTGGCAGCAATCAGCCCCAGCATTTT. Amino acids: CASSIMVGSNQPQHF.

The V and J genes are TRBV11-2 and TRBJ2-6, with TRBD2 matching over 7 bases. This CDR3 is 17 amino acids long. Unmatched junction bases numbered 6, after V lost 1 base and J lost 3 bases. Germline V gene sequence: CDR1 SGHAT, CDR2 FQNNGV. The CDR3 bases are TGTGCCAGCAGCTTAGGGGGGGGGAACCTTGGGGCCAACGTCCTGACTTTC. Translating it yields CASSLGGGNLGANVLTF.

This clonotype was recorded many times. V gene TRBV28 combines with J gene TRBJ1-5; D remains unclear. Trimming removed 10 bases from V and 4 bases from J, with 17 bases in between. The length of the CDR3 is 14 residues. CDR1 and CDR2 (germline): MDHEN, SYDVKM. The DNA of the CDR3 is TGTGCCACCAAACCCCATACGGGGAATCAGCCCCAGCATTTT. It is translated as CATKPHTGNQPQHF.

This clonotype was picked up many times. The chain links TRBV30 to TRBJ1-1; 7 bases fit TRBD1. Per the germline V gene, CDR1 is GTSNPN and CDR2 is SVGIG (reference sequence). V trimming: 4 bases; J trimming: 6 bases; junction bases outside the gene matches: 5. The CDR3 is 12 residues long. The CDR3 coding sequence is TGTGCCTGGATTTACAGGGGAGCTGAAGCTTTCTTT. This encodes CAWIYRGAEAFF.

In its sample, this clonotype was seen many times. The J gene is TRBJ2-7, the V gene TRBV7-9, with D possibly being TRBD1 (6 bases). Germline V CDR1 and CDR2: SEHNR, FQNEAQ (reference sequence). Trimming stripped 5 bases from V and 1 base from J, with 9 bases between. The CDR3 runs 13 residues. CDR3 sequence reads: CASSAGQSYEQYF. The CDR3 region has the DNA TGTGCCAGCAGCGCCGGACAGTCCTACGAGCAGTACTTC.

This clonotype was counted many times. The chain couples TRBV18 to TRBJ1-6; no reliable D call. CDR1 is KGHSH and CDR2 is LQKENI in the germline V gene. The V end lost 1 base, the J end lost 8 bases, and 18 bases lay between the germline ends. The CDR3 totals 17 residues. CDR3 coding DNA: TGTGCCAGCTCACCACTGGAAACGGGCAGGTCCGATTCACCCCTCCACTTT. Translated, it gives CASSPLETGRSDSPLHF.

This clonotype has a handful of counts. The rearrangement uses TRBV7-9 and TRBJ2-5; possibly TRBD2 for D (6 bases). With 1 base removed from V and 3 bases from J, the gap between germline ends came to 15 bases. Germline V CDR1 and CDR2: SEHNR, FQNEAQ (reference sequence). The CDR3 runs 16 residues. Here the CDR3 reads CASSLVVVSGEETQYF. The CDR3 nucleotides read TGTGCCAGCAGCTTAGTAGTGGTGTCGGGAGAAGAGACCCAGTACTTC.